Listed below are T cell receptor beta chains from one sample, sequenced in a study of cytomegalovirus exposure and HLA in healthy donors. Profiling relied on immunoSEQ multiplex PCR, and the TCRdb table lists in-frame clones only, not all of them. Seen here are approximately 82,000 clones, around 81% observed once, and the top ten hold approximately 1.6%. The sequenced sample consisted of PBMCs. The receptor source for this set is a man aged 40-55 years in good health and CMV-seronegative. Both conserved end residues are part of each CDR3. A D gene is named only where the DNA matches it firmly. Part of the rows lack a size; the others show once, few, many or a class for expanded clones.

size | J | V | D | CDR3 | DNA
once | TRBJ2-7 | TRBV27 | TRBD1 | CASSGWTGVGYEQYF | TGTGCCAGCAGTGGGTGGACAGGGGTGGGTTACGAGCAGTACTTC
NA | TRBJ1-2 | TRBV7-9 | TRBD1 | CASSLGQGTSGYTF | TGTGCCAGCAGTCTGGGACAGGGGACGTCGGGCTACACCTTC
NA | TRBJ2-7 | TRBV5-1 | TRBD1 | CASSLPDRGGYEQYF | TGCGCCAGCAGCTTACCCGACAGGGGAGGCTACGAGCAGTACTTC
NA | TRBJ2-1 | TRBV19 | NA | CASSIISGPSYNEQFF | TGTGCCAGTAGTATAATTAGCGGCCCATCCTACAATGAGCAGTTCTTC
NA | TRBJ2-7 | TRBV28 | TRBD1 | CASSFLIQGASYEQYF | TGTGCCAGCAGTTTTTTGATTCAGGGGGCTTCCTACGAGCAGTACTTC
NA | TRBJ2-2 | TRBV28 | TRBD2 | CASSLRGLPNTGELFF | TGTGCCAGCAGTTTAAGGGGACTACCGAACACCGGGGAGCTGTTTTTT
NA | TRBJ1-2 | TRBV28 | NA | CASRLGGEGYTF | TGTGCCAGCAGGTTAGGAGGGGAAGGCTACACCTTC
NA | TRBJ2-7 | TRBV5-5 | NA | CASSWRDSLGQYF | TGTGCCAGCAGCTGGAGAGATAGCCTCGGGCAGTACTTC
NA | TRBJ1-1 | TRBV18 | NA | CASQTESNTEAFF | TGTGCCAGCCAAACAGAGTCGAACACTGAAGCTTTCTTT
few | TRBJ1-2 | TRBV27 | NA | CASSFTDYGYTF | TGTGCCAGCAGTTTCACAGACTATGGCTACACCTTC
few | TRBJ1-1 | TRBV28 | NA | CASSLYPRATEAFF | TGTGCCAGCAGTTTATATCCCAGGGCGACTGAAGCTTTCTTT
NA | TRBJ2-7 | TRBV5-1 | NA | CASSLVRTPDEQYF | TGCGCCAGCAGCTTGGTACGGACACCGGACGAGCAGTACTTC
NA | TRBJ2-2 | TRBV28 | NA | CASSLSRELFF | TGTGCCAGCAGTTTGAGTCGGGAGCTGTTTTTT
NA | TRBJ2-2 | TRBV7-6 | NA | CASSLAGEWAGELFF | TGTGCCAGCAGCTTAGCGGGCGAGTGGGCCGGGGAGCTGTTTTTT
NA | TRBJ1-5 | TRBV6-5 | TRBD1 | CASSLSGQGNQPQHF | TGTGCCAGCAGCCTTTCGGGACAGGGTAATCAGCCCCAGCATTTT
NA | TRBJ2-2 | TRBV7-9 | TRBD2 | CASKGSERAGGTNTGELFF | TGTGCCAGCAAGGGATCGGAAAGAGCGGGAGGGACGAACACCGGGGAGCTGTTTTTT